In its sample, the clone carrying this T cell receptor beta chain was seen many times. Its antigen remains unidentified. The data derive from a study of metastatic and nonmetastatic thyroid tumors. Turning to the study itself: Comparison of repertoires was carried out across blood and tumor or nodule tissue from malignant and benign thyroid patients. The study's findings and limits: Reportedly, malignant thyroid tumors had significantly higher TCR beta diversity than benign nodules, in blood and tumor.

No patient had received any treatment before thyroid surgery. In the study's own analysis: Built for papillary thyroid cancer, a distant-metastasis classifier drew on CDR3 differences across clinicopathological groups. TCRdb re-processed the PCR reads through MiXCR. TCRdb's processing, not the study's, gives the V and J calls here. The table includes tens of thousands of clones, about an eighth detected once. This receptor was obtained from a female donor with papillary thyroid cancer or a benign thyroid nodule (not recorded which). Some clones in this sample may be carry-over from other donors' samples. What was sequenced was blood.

CDR3 bases: TGTGCCAGCAGCTTAATCCCACAGGGAGGGTTCAATGAGCAGTTCTTC. This translates into CASSLIPQGGFNEQFF. This chain uses TRBV7-9 with TRBJ2-1, with TRBD2 as a possible D gene (7 bases). The CDR3 runs to 16 residues. CDR1 is SEHNR and CDR2 is FQNEAQ in the germline V gene (reference sequence). V was pared by 2 bases and J by 6 bases, with 17 bases between. The full variable domain, with the rest looked up from reference TRBV7-9 and TRBJ2-1, is DTGVSQNPRHKITKRGQNVTFRCDPISEHNRLYWYRQTLGQGPEFLTYFQNEAQLEKSRLLSDRFSAERPKGSFSTLEIQRTEQGDSAMYLCASSLIPQGGFNEQFFGPGTRLTVL.